This paragraph reports one T cell receptor (beta chain). The assay was immunoSEQ multiplex PCR, and TCRdb's table has in-frame clones only and misses some. The sample shows around 88,000 clones, about nine tenths of them seen only once. These data belong to a study of preoperative IRX-2 immunotherapy in early breast cancer. Treatment meaning: preoperative locoregional IRX-2 cytokine immunotherapy. This phase Ib study tested locoregional IRX-2 cytokine immunotherapy given before surgery. Per the germline V gene, CDR1 is SQVTM and CDR2 is ANQGSEA. Trimming took 6 bases from V and 6 from J, leaving 14 bases between them. The CDR3 sequence is 12 residues long.

The sample here was tumor tissue, taken after IRX-2 immunotherapy. The rearrangement joins TRBV29-1 to TRBJ1-2; no reliable D call. The sequence came from a human donor with breast cancer. Here the CDR3 DNA reads TGCAGCGTCCCCGGGTTCAGAGATGGCTACACCTTC. It translates to CSVPGFRDGYTF.